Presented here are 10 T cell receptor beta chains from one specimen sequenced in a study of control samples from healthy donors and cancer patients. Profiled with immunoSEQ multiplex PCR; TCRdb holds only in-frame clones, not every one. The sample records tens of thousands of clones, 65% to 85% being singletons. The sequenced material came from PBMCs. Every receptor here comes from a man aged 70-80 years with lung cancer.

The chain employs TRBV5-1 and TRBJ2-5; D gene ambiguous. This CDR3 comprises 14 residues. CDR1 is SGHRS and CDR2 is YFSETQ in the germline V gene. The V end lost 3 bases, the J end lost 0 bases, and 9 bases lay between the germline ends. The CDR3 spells CASSYWTDQETQYF. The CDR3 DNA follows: TGCGCCAGCAGCTACTGGACGGACCAAGAGACCCAGTACTTC.

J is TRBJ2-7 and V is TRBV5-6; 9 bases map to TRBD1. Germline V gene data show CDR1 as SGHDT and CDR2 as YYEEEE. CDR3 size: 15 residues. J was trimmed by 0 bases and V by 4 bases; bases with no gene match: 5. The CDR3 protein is CASSAGTGLSYEQYF. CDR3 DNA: TGTGCCAGCAGCGCCGGGACAGGGCTCTCCTACGAGCAGTACTTC.

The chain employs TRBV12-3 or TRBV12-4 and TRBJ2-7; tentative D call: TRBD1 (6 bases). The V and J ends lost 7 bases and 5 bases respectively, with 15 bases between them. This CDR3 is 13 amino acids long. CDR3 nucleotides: TGTGCCAGCACCTTCGGGACATCTAACGAGCAGTACTTC. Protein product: CASTFGTSNEQYF.

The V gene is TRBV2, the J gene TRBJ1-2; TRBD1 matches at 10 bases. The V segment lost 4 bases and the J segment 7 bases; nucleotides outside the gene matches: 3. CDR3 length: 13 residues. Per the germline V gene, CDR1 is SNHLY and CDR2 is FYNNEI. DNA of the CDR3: TGTGCCAGCAGTGGACAGGGGGCTGGTGGCTACACCTTC. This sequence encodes CASSGQGAGGYTF.

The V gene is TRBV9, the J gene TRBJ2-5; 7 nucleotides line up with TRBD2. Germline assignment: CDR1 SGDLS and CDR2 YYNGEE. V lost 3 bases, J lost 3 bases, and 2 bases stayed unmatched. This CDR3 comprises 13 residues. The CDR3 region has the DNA TGTGCCAGCAGCGAGGGGAGGGAAGAGACCCAGTACTTC. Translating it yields CASSEGREETQYF.

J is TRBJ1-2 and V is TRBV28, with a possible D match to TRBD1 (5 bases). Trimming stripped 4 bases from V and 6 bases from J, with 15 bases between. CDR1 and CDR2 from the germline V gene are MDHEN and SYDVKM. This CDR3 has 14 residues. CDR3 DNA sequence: TGTGCCAGCAGTTCCTATGGGGGGTTCGATGGCTACACCTTC. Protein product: CASSSYGGFDGYTF.

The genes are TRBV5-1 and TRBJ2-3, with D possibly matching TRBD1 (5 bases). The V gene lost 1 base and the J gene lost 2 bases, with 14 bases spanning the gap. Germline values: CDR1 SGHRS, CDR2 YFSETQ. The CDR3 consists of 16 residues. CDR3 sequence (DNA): TGCGCCAGCAGCTTGCTTCCTGGGGCTCACACAGATACGCAGTATTTT. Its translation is CASSLLPGAHTDTQYF.

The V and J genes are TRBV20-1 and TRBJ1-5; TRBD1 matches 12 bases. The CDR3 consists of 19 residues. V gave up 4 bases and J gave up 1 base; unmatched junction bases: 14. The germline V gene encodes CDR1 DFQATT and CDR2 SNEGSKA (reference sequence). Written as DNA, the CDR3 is TGCAGTGCTAATGAACTCGGGACAGGGGGCTTAGTGAGCAATCAGCCCCAGCATTTT. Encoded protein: CSANELGTGGLVSNQPQHF.

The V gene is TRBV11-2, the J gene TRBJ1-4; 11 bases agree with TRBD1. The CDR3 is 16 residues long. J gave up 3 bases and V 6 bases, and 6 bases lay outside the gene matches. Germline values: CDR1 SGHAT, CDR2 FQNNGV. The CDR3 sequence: CASSWTGGLANEKLFF. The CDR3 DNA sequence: TGTGCCAGCAGTTGGACAGGGGGCCTAGCTAATGAAAAACTGTTTTTT.

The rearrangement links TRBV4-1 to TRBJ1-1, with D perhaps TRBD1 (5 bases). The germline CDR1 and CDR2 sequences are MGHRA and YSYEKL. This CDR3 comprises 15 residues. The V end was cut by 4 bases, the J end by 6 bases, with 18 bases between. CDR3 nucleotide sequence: TGCGCCAGCAGCCGTCAGGGACCCGGTGCAGCTGAAGCTTTCTTT. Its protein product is CASSRQGPGAAEAFF.